This TCR beta chain was observed in a study of T cells after yellow fever vaccination. Background on the study: The fractions with low cell numbers were processed using SMART-Seq v4 Ultra Low Input.

Turning to this clonotype: The antigen is unknown.

Overall study results and limits: The secondary response showed a weaker magnitude and a faster peak, day 5 versus 15. Primary-vaccination clones mostly resurfaced post-booster (96% CD4, approximately 87% CD8). Clonotype sharing between CD4 and CD8 compartments was small.

One entry per CDR3 protein, called by TCRdb with MiXCR from the 5' RACE reads. The sample lists 450,000 to 650,000 distinct CDR3 sequences; approximately 13% were seen once. The germline V gene has CDR1 SGHTA and CDR2 FQGNSA. CDR3 length: 14 amino acids. V shed 5 bases and J 8 bases; nucleotides not matched to a gene: 5. The V gene is TRBV7-2, the J gene TRBJ2-1; 11 bases are a match to TRBD2. The sample was PBMCs, taken on the day of the yellow fever booster vaccination. The TCR was taken from a man aged 25-45 years who received the YFV17D yellow fever vaccine. The CDR3 is CASSNGLAGYEQFF. CDR3 bases: TGTGCCAGCAGCAACGGACTAGCGGGCTATGAGCAGTTCTTC.